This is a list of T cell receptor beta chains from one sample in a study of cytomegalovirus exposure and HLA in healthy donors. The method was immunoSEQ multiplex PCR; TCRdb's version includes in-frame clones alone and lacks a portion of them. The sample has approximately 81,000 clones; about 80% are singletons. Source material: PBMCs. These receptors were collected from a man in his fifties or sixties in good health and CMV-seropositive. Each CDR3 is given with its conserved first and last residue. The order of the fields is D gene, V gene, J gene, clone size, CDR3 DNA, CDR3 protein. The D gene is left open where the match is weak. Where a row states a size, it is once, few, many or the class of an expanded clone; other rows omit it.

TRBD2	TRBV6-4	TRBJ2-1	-	TGTGCCACTGGGACTAGCGGATACAATGAGCAGTTCTTC	CATGTSGYNEQFF
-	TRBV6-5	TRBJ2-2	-	TGTGCCAGCAGACCCCCGGGTTTATACACCGGGGAGCTGTTTTTT	CASRPPGLYTGELFF
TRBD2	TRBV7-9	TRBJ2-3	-	TGTGCCAGCAGCACCTCGGGGGGAGCAGATACGCAGTATTTT	CASSTSGGADTQYF
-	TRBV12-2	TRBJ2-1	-	TGTGCAAGTCGCTATCCGGGACTAGCGCTTATGCAGTTCTTC	CASRYPGLALMQFF
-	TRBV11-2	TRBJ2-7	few	TGTGCCAGCAGACAGAGCTACGAGCAGTACTTC	CASRQSYEQYF
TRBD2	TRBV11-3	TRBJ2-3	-	TGTGCCAGCAGCGTGAGGACTAGCGGGCCCACAGATACGCAGTATTTT	CASSVRTSGPTDTQYF
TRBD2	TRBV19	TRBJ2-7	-	TGTGCCAGTTCTACTAGCGGGAACGAGCAGTACTTC	CASSTSGNEQYF
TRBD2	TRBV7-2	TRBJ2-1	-	TGTGCCAGCAGCGCGCAACTAGCGGGAGGCCATGAGCAGTTCTTC	CASSAQLAGGHEQFF
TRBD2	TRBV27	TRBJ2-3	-	TGTGCCAGCCACGGGACTAGCGGGAGGGGCGCAGATACGCAGTATTTT	CASHGTSGRGADTQYF
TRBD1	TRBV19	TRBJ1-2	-	TGTGCCAGTCGACAGGGTGGGGGTGGCTACACCTTC	CASRQGGGGYTF
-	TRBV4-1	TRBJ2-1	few	TGCGCCAGCAGCCGCCCCGGGGGTAGCCCCTTTGACAATGAGCAGTTCTTC	CASSRPGGSPFDNEQFF
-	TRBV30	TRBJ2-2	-	TGTGCCTGGAGGCCGGGACAACCGGCCGGGGAGCTGTTTTTT	CAWRPGQPAGELFF
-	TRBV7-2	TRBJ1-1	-	TGTGCCAGCAGCTTTAGTAGTGGGAGGACTGAAGCTTTCTTT	CASSFSSGRTEAFF
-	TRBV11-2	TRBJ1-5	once	TGTGCCAGCAGCTTAGATCGAAGGGGTGGGAGCAATCAGCCCCAGCATTTT	CASSLDRRGGSNQPQHF
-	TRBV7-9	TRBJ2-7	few	TGTGCCAGCAGACAATACAGCGAGCAGTACTTC	CASRQYSEQYF
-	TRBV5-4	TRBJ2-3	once	TGTGCCAGCAGCTCCGAGACAGATACGCAGTATTTT	CASSSETDTQYF
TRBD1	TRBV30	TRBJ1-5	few	TGTGCCTGGAGTGTACAGGGGGGCAATCAGCCCCAGCATTTT	CAWSVQGGNQPQHF